In this sample, the clone carrying this TCR beta chain turned up many times. Its antigen is unknown. CDR3 regions were amplified by Arm-PCR using iRepertoire HTBI primers to build TCR beta libraries. TCRdb processed the multiplex PCR reads anew with MiXCR; each CDR3 protein has one entry. The table shows 350,000 to 400,000 distinct CDR3 sequences, with 15% occurring only once. This entry belongs to a study of regulatory T cells in long-lasting Graves disease. Study results and limitations: Persistent disease samples used TRBV28, TRBJ1-2 and TRBJ2-5 preferentially.

The time point denotes: newly diagnosed GD, antithyroid drugs for less than 3 months. RNA extracted from PBMCs served as the sequencing template. This CDR3 is 17 amino acids long. V shed 0 bases and J shed 6 bases, with 15 bases lying between them. Germline CDR1 MNHEY, CDR2 SVGAGI. The clonotype was recovered from a female donor with Graves disease. Sequencing used peripheral blood mononuclear cells (PBMCs), obtained at new diagnosis, from a patient treated with antithyroid drugs. The chain couples TRBV6-5 to TRBJ1-6; D not resolved. The CDR3 reads CASSYSSLAGSNSPLHF. CDR3 sequence (DNA): TGTGCCAGCAGTTACTCGAGCCTGGCAGGCAGTAATTCACCCCTCCACTTT.